One T cell receptor (beta chain) is described in this entry. This clonotype was seen at least ten times. What this receptor recognizes is not known. No per-base quality is available; no much larger clone lies one base away. The CDR3, cysteine through phenylalanine, is 16 amino acids long. The sequence is cut down to CDR3 DNA, 48 bases in frame from base 1. V ends up 1 base short and J 4 bases short, with an unmatched junction base count of 5. Reading the germline V gene gives CDR1 SGHTA and CDR2 FQGNSA. The healthy controls were volunteers from a blood bank in Maryland, USA. For the unsorted PBMC libraries, 2 million PBMCs were stored in RNAlater at -80 degrees C until RNA extraction and were used to generate the libraries. Peripheral blood was subjected to Ficoll-Hypaque density gradient centrifugation to isolate PBMCs, which were then cryopreserved in liquid nitrogen. This entry comes from a study of neurological immune-mediated disorders (dated by TCRdb to the late 2010s). At the level of the whole study: Peripheral blood TCR-beta repertoires from patients with HTLV-I-associated myelopathy (HAM/TSP), patients with multiple sclerosis, and healthy controls were compared in the study using UMI-based sequencing. The approximately 100 TCR-beta libraries included longitudinal samples, technical triplicates and paired sorted CD4+ and CD8+ T-cell subsets alongside PBMC samples. The cohort was made up of 65 to 75 subjects, consisting of roughly 15 HAM/TSP patients, roughly 35 multiple sclerosis patients and 20 healthy controls. Results and caveats for the whole study, not just this receptor: No identical CDR3 amino acid sequences were found to be shared among expanded clones across subjects, suggesting that TCR-beta repertoires were private in all groups. The highest TCR clonal expansion was observed in HAM/TSP patients, whereas the lowest was observed in MS patients, even when compared with healthy controls.

cDNA synthesis used template-switch 5'RACE with a primer carrying a 10-nucleotide random unique molecular identifier tagging each TCR transcript. Each sequencing run produced over 190 million TCR-beta sequences covering 15-18 subjects. Total RNA was extracted with the RNeasy kit. Using the KAPA Real-time Library Amplification kit, TCR-beta VDJ regions were amplified with primers for the TCR constant region and the 5'RACE anchor. A first PCR added sample indexes and Illumina adaptors, after which a second PCR increased the library yield. After purification with Ampure beads, the TCR product of roughly 650 bp was size-selected on a 2% E-gel SizeSelection system. Library quality was checked on a Bioanalyzer, concentration was measured with Qubit, and libraries were quantified with the Kapa Library Quantification kit before pooling. Libraries were sequenced paired-end 2 x 150 bp on an Illumina HiSeq 2500. To increase sequence diversity, roughly 24-30% phiX was spiked into each library pool. The study's own analysis went as follows. The quality-filtered reads were processed with the UMI-based MiGEC pipeline, whose error correction step removed more than 75% of the raw TCR sequences. VDJ genes were aligned to IMGT germline references, and clonotypes were defined by unique CDR3 amino acid sequence plus V-J genes. Clonal expansion, Shannon diversity and CDR3 relatedness were evaluated with VDJtools (CalcPairwiseDistances, ClusterSamples), while phylogenetic trees were built in CLCbio workbench. Using coefficient-of-variation modelling across technical triplicates, the study counted a clone as expanded if it had at least 8 unique UMIs. The public reads were reprocessed in TCRdb via fastp at Q25 and MiXCR, keeping in-frame beta chains. Entries are consolidated by CDR3 protein sequence, retaining the most common genes and DNA. It is TCRdb's table, rather than the study itself, that gives the V and J calls and clone size. This sample holds fewer than 30,000 distinct CDR3 sequences; 5.5% to 8% were observed only once. Clones ranked in the top ten supply approximately 4.3% of the sample.

The chain couples TRBV7-2 to TRBJ2-1; 9 nucleotides in the junction match TRBD2. Sequenced input: PBMCs. The clonotype was recovered from a woman between 40 and 55 years old in good health. The CDR3 is CASSLGLAGLYNEQFF. The sequence in DNA is TGTGCCAGCAGCTTAGGCCTAGCGGGACTATACAATGAGCAGTTCTTC.